This T cell receptor (beta chain) came from a study of cytomegalovirus exposure and HLA in healthy donors. The CDR3 length is 12 residues. Germline assignment: CDR1 SGHTA and CDR2 FQGNSA. V lost 4 bases and J lost 7, with 8 bases in between. In the PCR, 60 Vbeta and 13 Jbeta primers were used. TCRdb's table, derived via immunoSEQ multiplex PCR, lists solely in-frame clones and lacks some. The sample records 150,000 to 250,000 clones, 85% being singletons. About this clone itself: This same CDR3 is encoded by further DNA sequences in the sample.

The sample consisted of PBMCs. V is TRBV7-2 and J is TRBJ1-5; no clear D. This receptor was obtained from a woman aged 45-65 years in good health and CMV-seronegative. DNA of the CDR3: TGTGCCAGCAGCTCCAGAGGGCAGCCCCAGCATTTT. This translates into CASSSRGQPQHF.